This T cell receptor beta chain was identified during a study of blood T cell repertoires in COVID-19. Study information: T cells, B-cell-depleted T cells, or PBMCs supplied cDNA or gDNA.

CDR1 is SEHNR and CDR2 is FQNEAQ in the germline V gene (reference sequence). The ends were cut back, 5 bases at V and 3 bases at J, with 8 bases in the middle. The CDR3 runs 12 residues. Methods used by the authors: Nucleated cell counts were estimated from reference gene primer amplification. The assay was immunoSEQ multiplex PCR, and TCRdb's table has in-frame clones only and misses some. V and J calls and clone size are given by that table; D and trimming were obtained from the DNA. The sample has about 220,000 clones; more than 65% are singletons. The rearrangement uses TRBV7-9 and TRBJ2-7; D is undetermined. This TCR was recovered from a woman aged 25 to 39 who had recovered from COVID-19. The source material was peripheral blood. The CDR3 protein is CASSPHFYEQYF. As DNA, the CDR3 is TGTGCCAGCAGCCCCCACTTCTACGAGCAGTACTTC.